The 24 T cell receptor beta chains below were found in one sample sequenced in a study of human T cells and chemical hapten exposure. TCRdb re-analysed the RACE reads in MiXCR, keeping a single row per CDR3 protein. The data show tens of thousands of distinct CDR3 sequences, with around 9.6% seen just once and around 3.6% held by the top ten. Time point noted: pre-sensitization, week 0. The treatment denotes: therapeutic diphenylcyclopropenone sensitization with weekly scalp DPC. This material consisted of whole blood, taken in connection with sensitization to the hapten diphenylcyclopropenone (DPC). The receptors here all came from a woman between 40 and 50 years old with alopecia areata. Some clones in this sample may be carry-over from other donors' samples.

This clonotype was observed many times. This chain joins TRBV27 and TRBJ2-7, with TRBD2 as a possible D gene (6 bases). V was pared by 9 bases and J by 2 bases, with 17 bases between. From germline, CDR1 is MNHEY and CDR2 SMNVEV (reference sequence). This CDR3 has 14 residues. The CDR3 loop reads CASSPGLGPYEQYF. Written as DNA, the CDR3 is TGTGCCAGTAGCCCGGGACTGGGGCCCTACGAGCAGTACTTC.

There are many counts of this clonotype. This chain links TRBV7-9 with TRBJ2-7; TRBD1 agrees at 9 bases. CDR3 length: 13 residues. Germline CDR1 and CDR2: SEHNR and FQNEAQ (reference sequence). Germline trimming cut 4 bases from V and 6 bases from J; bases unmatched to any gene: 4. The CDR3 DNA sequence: TGTGCCAGCAGCTCGCGACAGGGGGGCGAGCAGTACTTC. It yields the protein CASSSRQGGEQYF. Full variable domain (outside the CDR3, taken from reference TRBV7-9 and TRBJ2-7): DTGVSQNPRHKITKRGQNVTFRCDPISEHNRLYWYRQTLGQGPEFLTYFQNEAQLEKSRLLSDRFSAERPKGSFSTLEIQRTEQGDSAMYLCASSSRQGGEQYFGPGTRLTVT.

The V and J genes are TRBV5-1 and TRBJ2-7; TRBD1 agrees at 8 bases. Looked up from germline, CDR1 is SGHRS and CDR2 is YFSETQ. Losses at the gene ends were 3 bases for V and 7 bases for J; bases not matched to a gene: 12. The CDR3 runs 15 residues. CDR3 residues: CASSSLKDRAEEQYF. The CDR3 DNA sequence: TGCGCCAGCAGCTCCCTAAAGGACAGGGCAGAGGAGCAGTACTTC. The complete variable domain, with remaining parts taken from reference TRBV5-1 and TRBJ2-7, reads KAGVTQTPRYLIKTRGQQVTLSCSPISGHRSVSWYQQTPGQGLQFLFEYFSETQRNKGNFPGRFSGRQFSNSRSEMNVSTLELGDSALYLCASSSLKDRAEEQYFGPGTRLTVT.

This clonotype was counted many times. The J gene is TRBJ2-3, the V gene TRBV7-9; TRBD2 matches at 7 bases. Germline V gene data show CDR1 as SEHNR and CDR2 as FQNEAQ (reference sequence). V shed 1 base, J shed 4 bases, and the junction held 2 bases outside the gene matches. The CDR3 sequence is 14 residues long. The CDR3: CASSLGGSPDTQYF. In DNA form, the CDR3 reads TGTGCCAGCAGCTTAGGCGGGAGCCCAGATACGCAGTATTTT.

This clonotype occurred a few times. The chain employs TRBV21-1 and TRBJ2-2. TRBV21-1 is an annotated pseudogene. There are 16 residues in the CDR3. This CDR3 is CANLIVQYRNTGELFF. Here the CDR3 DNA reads TGTGCCAACCTTATAGTACAGTATCGGAACACCGGGGAGCTGTTTTTT.

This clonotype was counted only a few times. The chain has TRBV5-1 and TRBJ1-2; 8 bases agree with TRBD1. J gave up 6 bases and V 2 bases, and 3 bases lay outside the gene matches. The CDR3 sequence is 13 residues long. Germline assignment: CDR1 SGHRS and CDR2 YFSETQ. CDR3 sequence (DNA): TGCGCCAGCAGCTTACAGGGGGTCGATGGCTACACCTTC. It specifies CASSLQGVDGYTF.

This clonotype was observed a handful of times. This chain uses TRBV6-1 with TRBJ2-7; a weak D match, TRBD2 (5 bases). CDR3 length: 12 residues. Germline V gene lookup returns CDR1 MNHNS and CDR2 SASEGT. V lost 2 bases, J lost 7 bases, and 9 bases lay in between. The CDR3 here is CASSEWEREQYF. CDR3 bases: TGTGCCAGCAGTGAATGGGAGCGGGAGCAGTACTTC.

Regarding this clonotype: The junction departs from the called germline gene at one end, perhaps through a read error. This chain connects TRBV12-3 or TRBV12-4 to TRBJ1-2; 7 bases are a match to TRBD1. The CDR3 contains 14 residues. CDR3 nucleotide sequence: TGTGCCAGCAGTCGGGAGACAGGGAGCTATGGCTACGCCTTC. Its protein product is CASSRETGSYGYAF.

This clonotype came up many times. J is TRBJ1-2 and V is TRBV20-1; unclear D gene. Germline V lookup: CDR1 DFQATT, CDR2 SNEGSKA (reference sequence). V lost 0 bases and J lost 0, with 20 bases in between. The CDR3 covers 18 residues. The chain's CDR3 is CSARDRAGRTLANYGYTF. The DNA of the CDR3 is TGCAGTGCTAGAGATCGAGCCGGGAGGACTTTAGCTAACTATGGCTACACCTTC.

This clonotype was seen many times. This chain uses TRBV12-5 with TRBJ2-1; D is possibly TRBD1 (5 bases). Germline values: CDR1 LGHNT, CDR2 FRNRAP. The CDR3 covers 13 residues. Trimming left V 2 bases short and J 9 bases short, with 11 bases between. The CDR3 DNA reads TGTGCTAGTGGTTTGTACGACAGTGGTGAGCAGTTCTTC. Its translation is CASGLYDSGEQFF.

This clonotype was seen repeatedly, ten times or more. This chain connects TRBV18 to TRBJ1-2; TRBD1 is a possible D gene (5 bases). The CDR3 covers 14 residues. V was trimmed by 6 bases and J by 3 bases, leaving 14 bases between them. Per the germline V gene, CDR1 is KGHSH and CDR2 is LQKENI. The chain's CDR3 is CASSRGGEDYGYTF. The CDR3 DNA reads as TGTGCCAGCTCTCGCGGAGGGGAGGACTATGGCTACACCTTC.

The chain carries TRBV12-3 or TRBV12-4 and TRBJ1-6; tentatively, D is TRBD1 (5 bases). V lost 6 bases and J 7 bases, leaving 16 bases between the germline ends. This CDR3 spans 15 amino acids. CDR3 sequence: CASRRDRRENSPLHF. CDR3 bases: TGTGCCAGCAGGCGGGACCGGCGAGAGAATTCACCCCTCCACTTT.

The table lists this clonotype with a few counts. The CDR3 DNA follows: TGTGCCAGTTCCGACAGGGGGTCTCCGAACACCGGGGAGCTGTTTTTT. This codes for CASSDRGSPNTGELFF. The chain couples TRBV19 to TRBJ2-2; 9 bases are shared with TRBD1. This CDR3 is 16 amino acids long. CDR1 is LNHDA and CDR2 is SQIVND in the germline V gene (reference sequence). V shed 8 bases and J 0 bases; nucleotides not matched to a gene: 7.

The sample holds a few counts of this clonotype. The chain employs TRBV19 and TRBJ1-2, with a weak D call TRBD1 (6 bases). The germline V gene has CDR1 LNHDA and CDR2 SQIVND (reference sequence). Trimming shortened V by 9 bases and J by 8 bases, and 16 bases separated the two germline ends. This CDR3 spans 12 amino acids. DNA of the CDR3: TGTGCCAGCAGGGGACGGATTTACGGCTACACCTTC. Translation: CASRGRIYGYTF.

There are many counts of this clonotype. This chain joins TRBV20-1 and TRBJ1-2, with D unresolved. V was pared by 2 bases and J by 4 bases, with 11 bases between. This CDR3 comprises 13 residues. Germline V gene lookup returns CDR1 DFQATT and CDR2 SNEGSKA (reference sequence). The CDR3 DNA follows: TGCAGTGCTAGAAGGCAGATAAGCTATGGCTACACCTTC. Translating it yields CSARRQISYGYTF.

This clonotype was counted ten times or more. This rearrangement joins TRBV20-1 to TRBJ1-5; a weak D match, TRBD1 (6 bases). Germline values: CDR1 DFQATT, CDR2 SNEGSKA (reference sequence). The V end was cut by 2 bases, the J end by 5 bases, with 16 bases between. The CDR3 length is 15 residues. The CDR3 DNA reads TGCAGTGCTAGAAAGCCAGGGGAATTGGATCAGCCCCAGCATTTT. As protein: CSARKPGELDQPQHF.

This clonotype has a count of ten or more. CDR3 residues: CASSLGLAGDADTQYF. The CDR3 DNA sequence: TGTGCCAGCAGCTTAGGACTAGCGGGGGATGCAGATACGCAGTATTTT. The chain is built from TRBV11-3 and TRBJ2-3, with TRBD2 matching 12 bases. This CDR3 is built from 16 residues. From germline, CDR1 is SGHNT and CDR2 YENEEA. The V and J ends lost 1 base and 4 bases, in that order; junction bases with no gene match: 3.

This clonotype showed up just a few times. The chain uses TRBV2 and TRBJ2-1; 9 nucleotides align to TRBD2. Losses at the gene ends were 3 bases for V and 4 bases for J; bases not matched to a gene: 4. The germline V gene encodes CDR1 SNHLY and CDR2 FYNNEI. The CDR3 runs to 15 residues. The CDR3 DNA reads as TGTGCCAGCAGTGATCTTGCGGGGGGGTACAATGAGCAGTTCTTC. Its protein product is CASSDLAGGYNEQFF.

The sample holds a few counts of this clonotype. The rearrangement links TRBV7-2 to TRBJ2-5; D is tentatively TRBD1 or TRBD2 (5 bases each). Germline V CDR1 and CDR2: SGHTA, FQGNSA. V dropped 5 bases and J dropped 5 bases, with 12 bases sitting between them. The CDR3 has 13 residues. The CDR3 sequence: CASSRGLRETQYF. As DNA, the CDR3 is TGTGCCAGCAGCCGGGGCTTGCGGGAGACCCAGTACTTC.

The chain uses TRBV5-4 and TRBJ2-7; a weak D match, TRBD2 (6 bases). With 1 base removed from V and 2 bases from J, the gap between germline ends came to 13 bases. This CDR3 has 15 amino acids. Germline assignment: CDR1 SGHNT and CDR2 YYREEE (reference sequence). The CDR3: CASSLSGSNPYEQYF. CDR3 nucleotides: TGTGCCAGCAGCTTGAGCGGGTCCAACCCCTACGAGCAGTACTTC. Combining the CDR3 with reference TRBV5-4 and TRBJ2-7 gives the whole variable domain ETGVTQSPTHLIKTRGQQVTLRCSSQSGHNTVSWYQQALGQGPQFIFQYYREEENGRGNFPPRFSGLQFPNYSSELNVNALELDDSALYLCASSLSGSNPYEQYFGPGTRLTVT.

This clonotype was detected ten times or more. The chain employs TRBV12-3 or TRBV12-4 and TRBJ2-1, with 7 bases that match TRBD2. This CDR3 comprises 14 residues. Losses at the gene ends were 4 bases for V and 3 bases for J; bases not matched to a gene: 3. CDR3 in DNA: TGTGCCAGCAGTTGGGAGGGATTCTACAATGAGCAGTTCTTC. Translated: CASSWEGFYNEQFF.

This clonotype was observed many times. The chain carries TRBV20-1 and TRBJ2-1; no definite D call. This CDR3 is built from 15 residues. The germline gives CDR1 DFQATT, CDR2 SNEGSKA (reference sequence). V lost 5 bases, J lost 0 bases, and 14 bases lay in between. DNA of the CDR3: TGCAGTGCTCCGATCCCTTACCGCTCCTACAATGAGCAGTTCTTC. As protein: CSAPIPYRSYNEQFF.

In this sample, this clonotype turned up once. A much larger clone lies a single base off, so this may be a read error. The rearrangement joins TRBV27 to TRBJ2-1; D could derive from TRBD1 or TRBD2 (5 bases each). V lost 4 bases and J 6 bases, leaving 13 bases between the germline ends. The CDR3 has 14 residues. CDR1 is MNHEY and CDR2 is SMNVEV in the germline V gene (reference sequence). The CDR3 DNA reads TGTGCCAGCAGTTCCGGGGCAGGGTTCAATGAGCAGTTCTTC. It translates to CASSSGAGFNEQFF.

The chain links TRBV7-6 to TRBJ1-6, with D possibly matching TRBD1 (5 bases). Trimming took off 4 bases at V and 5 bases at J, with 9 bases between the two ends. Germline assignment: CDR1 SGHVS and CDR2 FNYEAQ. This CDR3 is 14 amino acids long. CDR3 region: CASSYGTNNSPLHF. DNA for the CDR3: TGTGCCAGCAGCTACGGGACCAATAATTCACCCCTCCACTTT.